This T cell receptor (beta chain) was sequenced in a study of blood T cell repertoires in COVID-19. Turning to the study itself: The United States, Italy and Spain were the sources of the acute and convalescent COVID-19 samples. Sample material is recorded as cDNA or gDNA derived from T cells, B-cell-depleted T cells, or PBMCs.

There are a few counts of this clone. In the original processing: Counts of nucleated cells, estimated from reference gene primer amplification, were obtained. Method: immunoSEQ multiplex PCR; TCRdb's copy keeps in-frame clones and lacks some. V and J calls and clone size are those listed in that table; D and trimming were worked out from the DNA. The repertoire holds over 200,000 clones, around four fifths seen once, with around 5.4% in the top ten. V was shortened by 3 bases and J by 5 bases, with 11 bases between the two germline ends. From germline, CDR1 is KGHSH and CDR2 LQKENI. The CDR3 consists of 14 residues.

The receptor comes from a man older than 75 with acute or convalescent COVID-19. V usage is TRBV18 and J usage is TRBJ2-1; possible D gene TRBD1, 7 bases. The sequencing sample was made of peripheral blood. The CDR3 DNA is TGTGCCAGCTCACCCCAGGGGGGTAACAATGAGCAGTTCTTC. It encodes CASSPQGGNNEQFF. Full variable domain (rest looked up from reference TRBV18 and TRBJ2-1): NAGVMQNPRHLVRRRGQEARLRCSPMKGHSHVYWYRQLPEEGLKFMVYLQKENIIDESGMPKERFSAEFPKEGPSILRIQQVVRGDSAAYFCASSPQGGNNEQFFGPGTRLTVL.